Following are 2 T cell receptor beta chains from one sample sequenced in a study of T cells after yellow fever vaccination. TCRdb analysed the 5' RACE reads with MiXCR anew, one entry per CDR3 protein. Of tens of thousands of distinct CDR3 sequences listed, approximately 7.7% are singletons. The sample in question was CD8+ T cells sorted from PBMCs, obtained 5 days after the first yellow fever vaccination. Receptors originate from a man between 18 and 29 years old who received the YFV17D yellow fever vaccine.

This clonotype was detected a few times. The chain recombines TRBV19 with TRBJ2-2; D possibly corresponds to TRBD1 (5 bases). The germline V gene has CDR1 LNHDA and CDR2 SQIVND (reference sequence). The CDR3 has 14 residues. V was pared by 7 bases and J by 6 bases, with 15 bases between. As DNA, the CDR3 is TGTGCCAGTACCCTCGACCTGGGGCCCGGGGAGCTGTTTTTT. Translated: CASTLDLGPGELFF.

This clonotype occurred many times. This sequence joins TRBV12-3 or TRBV12-4 and TRBJ2-1, with D tentatively TRBD1 or TRBD2 (5 bases each). The CDR3 runs to 14 residues. V lost 2 bases to trimming and J lost 8 bases, with 13 bases between them. The chain's CDR3 is CASSLQGGPHEQFF. For the CDR3, the DNA is TGTGCCAGCAGTTTACAGGGCGGGCCGCATGAGCAGTTCTTC.